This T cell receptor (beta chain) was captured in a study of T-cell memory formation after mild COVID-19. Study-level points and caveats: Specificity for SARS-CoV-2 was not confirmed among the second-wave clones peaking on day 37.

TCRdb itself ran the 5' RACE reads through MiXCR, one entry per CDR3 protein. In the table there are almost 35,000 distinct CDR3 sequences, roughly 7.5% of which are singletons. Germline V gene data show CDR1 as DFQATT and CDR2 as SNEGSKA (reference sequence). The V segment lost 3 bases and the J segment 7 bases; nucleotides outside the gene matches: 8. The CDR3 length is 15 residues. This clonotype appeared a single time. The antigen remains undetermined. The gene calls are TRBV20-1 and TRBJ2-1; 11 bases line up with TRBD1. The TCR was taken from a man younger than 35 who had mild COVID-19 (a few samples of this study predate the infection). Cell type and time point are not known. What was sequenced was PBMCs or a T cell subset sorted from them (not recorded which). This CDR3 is CSASLGTGGRNEQFF. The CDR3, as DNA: TGCAGTGCTAGTTTAGGGACAGGGGGGAGGAATGAGCAGTTCTTC.